Sequencing of this T cell receptor beta chain was carried out in a study of control samples from healthy donors and cancer patients. The germline V gene encodes CDR1 MNHEY and CDR2 SVGAGI. The V gene end was trimmed by 7 bases and the J gene end by 3 bases; junction bases not matched to a gene: 8. The CDR3 spans 14 residues. The repertoire was sequenced with immunoSEQ multiplex PCR; TCRdb's copy has only in-frame clones and lacks some. The data hold roughly 73,000 clones, with 92% observed a single time. The sequence came from a woman aged 60-75 years in good health. The V and J genes are TRBV6-5 and TRBJ2-7; 8 positions match TRBD2. The sequenced sample was blood. CDR3 in amino acids: CASKIAGHIYEQYF. The CDR3 coding sequence is TGTGCCAGCAAGATAGCGGGACATATCTACGAGCAGTACTTC.